Sequencing of this TCR beta chain was carried out in a study of CDR3 diversity in severe acne. This clonotype has ten or more counts. Germline is not matched at one junction end, which may reflect a read error. The CDR3 totals 14 residues. Germline CDR1 is MNHNS and CDR2 is SASEGT. TCRdb called the PCR reads again in MiXCR, with one record for every CDR3 protein. The repertoire holds about 90,000 distinct CDR3 sequences, with less than 65% as singletons. The TCR sequence derives from a male donor with severe acne vulgaris. The sequencing sample was made of blood. This chain links TRBV6-1 with TRBJ1-1, with 10 bases lining up with TRBD1. In nucleotides, the CDR3 is TGCGCCAGCAGCTGGACAGGGGGGAACACTGAAGCTTTCTTT. It yields the protein CASSWTGGNTEAFF.